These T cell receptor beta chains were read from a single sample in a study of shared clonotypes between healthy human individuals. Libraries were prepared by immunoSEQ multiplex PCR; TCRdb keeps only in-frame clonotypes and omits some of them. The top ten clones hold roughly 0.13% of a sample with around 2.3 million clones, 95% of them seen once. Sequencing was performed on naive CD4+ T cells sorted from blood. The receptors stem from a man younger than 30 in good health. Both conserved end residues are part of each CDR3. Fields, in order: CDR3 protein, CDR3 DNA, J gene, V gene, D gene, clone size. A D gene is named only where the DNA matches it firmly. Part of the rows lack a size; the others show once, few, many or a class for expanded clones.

cdr3_aa: CASSIGRAANYGYTF
cdr3_nt: TGTGCCAGTAGTATAGGTCGAGCAGCGAACTATGGCTACACCTTC
j_call: TRBJ1-2
v_call: TRBV19
d_call: -
clone_size: -

cdr3_aa: CAWSVGRTSSYNSPLHF
cdr3_nt: TGTGCCTGGAGTGTCGGACGGACCAGCTCCTATAATTCACCCCTCCACTTT
j_call: TRBJ1-6
v_call: TRBV30
d_call: -
clone_size: -

cdr3_aa: CAWKKIRGFGLPAYEQYF
cdr3_nt: TGTGCCTGGAAGAAAATCAGGGGATTCGGACTACCAGCCTACGAGCAGTACTTC
j_call: TRBJ2-7
v_call: TRBV30
d_call: -
clone_size: -

cdr3_aa: CASSPDRATYEQYF
cdr3_nt: TGCGCCAGCAGCCCGGACAGGGCCACCTACGAGCAGTACTTC
j_call: TRBJ2-7
v_call: TRBV4-3
d_call: TRBD1
clone_size: -

cdr3_aa: CASSAGDSDTQYF
cdr3_nt: TGTGCCAGCAGTGCGGGAGATTCCGATACGCAGTATTTT
j_call: TRBJ2-3
v_call: TRBV2
d_call: -
clone_size: -

cdr3_aa: CASSQDRSTSSHF
cdr3_nt: TGCGCCAGCAGCCAAGATCGGTCGACTAGTTCGCATTTT
j_call: TRBJ2-3
v_call: TRBV4-1
d_call: -
clone_size: -

cdr3_aa: CASSAGRDRVYEQYF
cdr3_nt: TGTGCCAGCAGTGCTGGCCGGGACAGGGTTTACGAGCAGTACTTC
j_call: TRBJ2-7
v_call: TRBV2
d_call: TRBD1
clone_size: -

cdr3_aa: CASSDRWTGTEAFF
cdr3_nt: TGTGCCAGCAGCGATAGATGGACAGGGACTGAAGCTTTCTTT
j_call: TRBJ1-1
v_call: TRBV7-9
d_call: TRBD1
clone_size: -

cdr3_aa: CASSLVPFSSMGTQYF
cdr3_nt: TGTGCCAGCAGCTTAGTACCCTTCTCCTCAATGGGTACGCAGTATTTT
j_call: TRBJ2-3
v_call: TRBV7-2
d_call: -
clone_size: -

cdr3_aa: CSVVWGGYGYTF
cdr3_nt: TGCAGCGTTGTCTGGGGTGGCTATGGCTACACCTTC
j_call: TRBJ1-2
v_call: TRBV29-1
d_call: -
clone_size: -

cdr3_aa: CASSAGTGVNEQFF
cdr3_nt: TGTGCCAGCAGCGCCGGGACAGGGGTGAATGAGCAGTTCTTC
j_call: TRBJ2-1
v_call: TRBV9
d_call: TRBD1
clone_size: -

cdr3_aa: CASSKADSGANVLTF
cdr3_nt: TGTGCCAGTAGTAAGGCGGATTCTGGGGCCAACGTCCTGACTTTC
j_call: TRBJ2-6
v_call: TRBV19
d_call: -
clone_size: -

cdr3_aa: CASPVTSGGGELFF
cdr3_nt: TGTGCCTCACCAGTGACTAGCGGGGGTGGGGAGCTGTTTTTT
j_call: TRBJ2-2
v_call: TRBV30
d_call: TRBD2
clone_size: -

cdr3_aa: CASSLLTEGVEKLFF
cdr3_nt: TGTGCCAGCAGCTTACTCACAGAGGGGGTGGAAAAACTGTTTTTT
j_call: TRBJ1-4
v_call: TRBV11-2
d_call: -
clone_size: -

cdr3_aa: CSASGRDEQYF
cdr3_nt: TGCAGTGCTAGCGGGAGGGACGAGCAGTACTTC
j_call: TRBJ2-7
v_call: TRBV20-1
d_call: TRBD2
clone_size: -

cdr3_aa: CASLAGGAGKDEQYF
cdr3_nt: TGTGCCAGCCTTGCAGGAGGGGCGGGAAAGGACGAGCAGTACTTC
j_call: TRBJ2-7
v_call: TRBV6-1
d_call: -
clone_size: -

cdr3_aa: CASSLAGGPREQYF
cdr3_nt: TGCGCCAGCAGCTTGGCGGGAGGGCCGCGGGAGCAGTACTTC
j_call: TRBJ2-7
v_call: TRBV5-1
d_call: TRBD2
clone_size: -

cdr3_aa: CASSPGLTGLAFF
cdr3_nt: TGTGCCAGCAGCCCGGGACTTACAGGGTTGGCTTTCTTT
j_call: TRBJ1-1
v_call: TRBV5-4
d_call: -
clone_size: -

cdr3_aa: CASSLESPERYGHNSPLHF
cdr3_nt: TGTGCCAGCAGCTTAGAGTCTCCGGAGAGGTATGGCCATAATTCACCCCTCCACTTT
j_call: TRBJ1-6
v_call: TRBV7-3
d_call: -
clone_size: few

cdr3_aa: CASSYGTGYTEAFF
cdr3_nt: TGTGCCAGCAGTTACGGGACAGGATACACTGAAGCTTTCTTT
j_call: TRBJ1-1
v_call: TRBV5-6
d_call: TRBD1
clone_size: -

cdr3_aa: CAWSGGYSYNEQFF
cdr3_nt: TGTGCCTGGAGTGGTGGCTACTCCTACAATGAGCAGTTCTTC
j_call: TRBJ2-1
v_call: TRBV30
d_call: -
clone_size: -

cdr3_aa: CASSLTQNGYTF
cdr3_nt: TGTGCCAGCAGTTTGACCCAGAATGGCTACACCTTC
j_call: TRBJ1-2
v_call: TRBV28
d_call: -
clone_size: -

cdr3_aa: CASSSVGNSPLHF
cdr3_nt: TGTGCCAGCAGCTCAGTCGGGAATTCACCCCTCCACTTT
j_call: TRBJ1-6
v_call: TRBV7-9
d_call: -
clone_size: -

cdr3_aa: CASSLVGTGETDTQYF
cdr3_nt: TGCGCCAGCAGCTTGGTTGGCACAGGCGAAACAGATACGCAGTATTTT
j_call: TRBJ2-3
v_call: TRBV5-1
d_call: -
clone_size: once

cdr3_aa: CASSDSYSARPQHF
cdr3_nt: TGTGCCAGCAGTGACTCATACTCCGCGCGGCCCCAGCATTTT
j_call: TRBJ1-5
v_call: TRBV6-4
d_call: -
clone_size: -

cdr3_aa: CASSPPKDTQYF
cdr3_nt: TGTGCCAGCTCACCACCAAAAGATACGCAGTATTTT
j_call: TRBJ2-3
v_call: TRBV18
d_call: -
clone_size: -

cdr3_aa: CASSLFGTGTDTQYF
cdr3_nt: TGTGCCAGCAGCTTATTCGGGACAGGCACAGATACGCAGTATTTT
j_call: TRBJ2-3
v_call: TRBV7-8
d_call: TRBD1
clone_size: -

cdr3_aa: CASSPPRTGTRDQPQHF
cdr3_nt: TGTGCCAGCAGCCCCCCGCGTACCGGGACAAGAGACCAGCCCCAGCATTTT
j_call: TRBJ1-5
v_call: TRBV5-8
d_call: -
clone_size: -

cdr3_aa: CASSRAQGANYGYTF
cdr3_nt: TGTGCCAGCAGCCGCGCACAGGGGGCTAACTATGGCTACACCTTC
j_call: TRBJ1-2
v_call: TRBV13
d_call: TRBD1
clone_size: -

cdr3_aa: CASSGGNLAKNIQYF
cdr3_nt: TGTGCCAGCAGCGGTGGTAATCTAGCCAAAAACATTCAGTACTTC
j_call: TRBJ2-4
v_call: TRBV5-8
d_call: -
clone_size: -

cdr3_aa: CASSWGTTQETQYF
cdr3_nt: TGTGCCAGCTCATGGGGGACAACCCAAGAGACCCAGTACTTC
j_call: TRBJ2-5
v_call: TRBV18
d_call: -
clone_size: -

cdr3_aa: CASSGTGAGNQPQHF
cdr3_nt: TGTGCCAGCAGTGGAACGGGAGCCGGCAATCAGCCCCAGCATTTT
j_call: TRBJ1-5
v_call: TRBV6-1
d_call: -
clone_size: once

cdr3_aa: CASSPLGGARLESYGYTF
cdr3_nt: TGTGCCAGCAGCCCCCTGGGGGGGGCGCGGTTGGAGTCCTATGGCTACACCTTC
j_call: TRBJ1-2
v_call: TRBV7-9
d_call: -
clone_size: -

cdr3_aa: CASSWGQQPQHF
cdr3_nt: TGTGCCAGCAGCTGGGGACAACAGCCCCAGCATTTT
j_call: TRBJ1-5
v_call: TRBV5-6
d_call: -
clone_size: -

cdr3_aa: CASSYGQGQFSNYGYTF
cdr3_nt: TGTGCCAGCAGCTACGGACAGGGCCAATTCTCTAACTATGGCTACACCTTC
j_call: TRBJ1-2
v_call: TRBV9
d_call: TRBD1
clone_size: -

cdr3_aa: CASQLRNEQFF
cdr3_nt: TGTGCCAGCCAGTTAAGGAATGAGCAGTTCTTC
j_call: TRBJ2-1
v_call: TRBV6-6
d_call: -
clone_size: -

cdr3_aa: CASSLAPGTGISGELFF
cdr3_nt: TGCGCCAGCAGCTTGGCTCCCGGGACAGGGATCTCCGGGGAGCTGTTTTTT
j_call: TRBJ2-2
v_call: TRBV5-1
d_call: TRBD1
clone_size: -

cdr3_aa: CASSLGRLTDTQYF
cdr3_nt: TGTGCCAGCAGTTTAGGCAGGCTCACAGATACGCAGTATTTT
j_call: TRBJ2-3
v_call: TRBV28
d_call: -
clone_size: -

cdr3_aa: CASSVAAGPPADTQYF
cdr3_nt: TGTGCCAGCAGCGTAGCCGCGGGGCCGCCGGCAGATACGCAGTATTTT
j_call: TRBJ2-3
v_call: TRBV9
d_call: -
clone_size: -

cdr3_aa: CASSARTGSVQGYTF
cdr3_nt: TGTGCCAGCAGCGCCCGGACAGGGTCGGTCCAGGGCTACACCTTC
j_call: TRBJ1-2
v_call: TRBV7-8
d_call: TRBD1
clone_size: -

cdr3_aa: CAWMSDTYEQYF
cdr3_nt: TGTGCCTGGATGTCCGATACCTACGAGCAGTACTTC
j_call: TRBJ2-7
v_call: TRBV30
d_call: -
clone_size: -

cdr3_aa: CASMGFRNTIYF
cdr3_nt: TGTGCCAGCATGGGTTTTAGAAACACCATATATTTT
j_call: TRBJ1-3
v_call: TRBV27
d_call: -
clone_size: -

cdr3_aa: CASSEFVGSGEQYF
cdr3_nt: TGTGCCAGCAGTGAATTTGTTGGGTCGGGCGAGCAGTACTTC
j_call: TRBJ2-7
v_call: TRBV25-1
d_call: -
clone_size: -

cdr3_aa: CASSVQGSSYNEQFF
cdr3_nt: TGTGCCAGCAGTGTTCAGGGAAGCTCCTACAATGAGCAGTTCTTC
j_call: TRBJ2-1
v_call: TRBV6-1
d_call: -
clone_size: -

cdr3_aa: CASSSGTGYTGELFF
cdr3_nt: TGTGCCAGCAGCTCCGGGACAGGGTACACCGGGGAGCTGTTTTTT
j_call: TRBJ2-2
v_call: TRBV7-9
d_call: TRBD1
clone_size: -

cdr3_aa: CASSPLGRSTGFF
cdr3_nt: TGTGCCAGCAGCCCGCTGGGTCGCTCCACAGGGTTCTTT
j_call: TRBJ1-1
v_call: TRBV11-2
d_call: -
clone_size: -